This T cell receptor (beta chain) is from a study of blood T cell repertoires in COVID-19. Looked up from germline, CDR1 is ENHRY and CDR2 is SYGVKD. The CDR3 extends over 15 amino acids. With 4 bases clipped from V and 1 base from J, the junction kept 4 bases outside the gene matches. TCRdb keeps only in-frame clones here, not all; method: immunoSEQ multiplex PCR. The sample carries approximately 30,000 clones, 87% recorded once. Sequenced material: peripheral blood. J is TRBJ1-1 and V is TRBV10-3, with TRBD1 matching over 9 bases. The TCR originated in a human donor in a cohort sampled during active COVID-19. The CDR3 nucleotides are TGTGCCATCAGTGGAGGGACAGGGCAGAACACTGAAGCTTTCTTT. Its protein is CAISGGTGQNTEAFF.